Following are 4 T cell receptor beta chains from one sample sequenced in a study of T cells in Graves' hyperthyroidism and ophthalmopathy. Amplification targeted TCR beta CDR3 regions from RNA transcripts. A set of HTBI primers served as the primers for a first-round RT-PCR of the TCR CDR3. TCRdb ran MiXCR on the multiplex PCR reads and lists one entry per CDR3 protein. The profile covers some 180,000 distinct CDR3 sequences, with 17% appearing a single time and over 45% taken by the ten largest. The sequenced material came from blood. The source of these receptors is a woman in her forties or fifties with Graves' hyperthyroidism.

This clonotype was detected a few times. The chain combines TRBV5-1 with TRBJ2-5, with D uncertain. The CDR3 runs to 12 residues. V gave up 4 bases and J gave up 3 bases, with 7 bases separating them. The V gene's germline CDR1 is SGHRS and CDR2 YFSETQ. CDR3 in amino acids: CASSLIEETQYF. CDR3 in DNA: TGCGCCAGCAGCCTAATAGAAGAGACCCAGTACTTC.

This clonotype has a handful of counts. This chain links TRBV7-6 with TRBJ1-1; D uncertain. Trimming removed 8 bases at V and 1 base at J, with 11 bases between. Germline values: CDR1 SGHVS, CDR2 FNYEAQ. CDR3 length: 13 residues. The CDR3 here is CASLEGWNTEAFF. DNA for the CDR3: TGTGCCAGCTTGGAGGGCTGGAACACTGAAGCTTTCTTT. Full variable domain (remainder filled in from reference TRBV7-6 and TRBJ1-1): GAGVSQSPRYKVTKRGQDVALRCDPISGHVSLYWYRQALGQGPEFLTYFNYEAQQDKSGLPNDRFSAERPEGSISTLTIQRTEQRDSAMYRCASLEGWNTEAFFGQGTRLTVV.

This clonotype was counted at least ten times. The V gene is TRBV20-1, the J gene TRBJ1-1; D may be TRBD1 (5 bases). The CDR3 runs to 13 residues. Trimming took 4 bases from V and 3 from J, leaving 12 bases between them. Per the germline V gene, CDR1 is DFQATT and CDR2 is SNEGSKA (reference sequence). CDR3 nucleotide sequence: TGCAGTGCTAACCCCCCGGGGGACACTGAAGCTTTCTTT. The encoded protein is CSANPPGDTEAFF.

Ten or more counts support this clonotype. The chain has TRBV2 and TRBJ2-3, with 7 bases matching TRBD2. This CDR3 has 15 amino acids. CDR1 is SNHLY and CDR2 is FYNNEI in the germline V gene. V lost 5 bases to trimming and J lost 6 bases; unmatched junction nucleotides: 11. The CDR3 reads CASSPVAGTGDTQYF. The CDR3 nucleotides read TGTGCCAGCAGTCCCGTAGCGGGCACTGGGGATACGCAGTATTTT.